Presented here are 16 T cell receptor beta chains from one specimen sequenced in a study of beta chain features in type 1 diabetes. Sequenced material consisted of expressed TCRB transcripts (all of the isolated RNA was reverse transcribed). The table came from immunoSEQ multiplex PCR; TCRdb's copy has only in-frame clones and leaves some out. The data show about 410,000 clones, around 14% seen once. The sample was naive CD4+ T cells from blood. All receptors come from a young man in good health.

The table lists this clone with a few counts. This sequence joins TRBV2 and TRBJ1-1, with D hard to call. The CDR3 length is 14 residues. Deletions cut 8 bases from V and 1 base from J, with 14 bases between. The V gene's germline CDR1 is SNHLY and CDR2 FYNNEI. This chain's CDR3 is CASGWLSPNTEAFF. CDR3 nucleotide sequence: TGTGCCAGCGGTTGGTTATCGCCGAACACTGAAGCTTTCTTT.

This clone was counted a few times. The chain carries TRBV5-4 and TRBJ2-7, with 11 bases identical to TRBD2. Germline lookup yields CDR1 SGHNT and CDR2 YYREEE (reference sequence). The CDR3 extends over 14 amino acids. V trimming: 7 bases; J trimming: 6 bases; junction bases outside the gene matches: 9. As DNA, the CDR3 is TGTGCCAGCTCGACTAGCGGGGATACTTTCGAGCAGTACTTC. It encodes CASSTSGDTFEQYF.

This chain uses TRBV5-5 with TRBJ2-3; a weak D match, TRBD1 (6 bases). The CDR3 contains 15 residues. Trimming took off 7 bases at V and 1 base at J, with 16 bases between the two ends. CDR1 SGHKS and CDR2 YYEKEE come from the germline V gene (reference sequence). The CDR3 DNA sequence: TGTGCCAGCGTGACGACCGACAGGCGCACAGATACGCAGTATTTT. This translates into CASVTTDRRTDTQYF.

As for this clone: The same CDR3 arises from other DNA sequences in this sample as well. This chain connects TRBV9 to TRBJ1-5; 8 nucleotides align to TRBD1. Trimming cost V 3 bases and J 4 bases; bases outside gene matches: 6. This CDR3 comprises 15 residues. Germline values: CDR1 SGDLS, CDR2 YYNGEE. The CDR3 coding sequence is TGTGCCAGCAGCGAAGGGACAGGAACTAATCAGCCCCAGCATTTT. It translates to CASSEGTGTNQPQHF.

V is TRBV29-1 and J is TRBJ2-3; D is perhaps TRBD1 (5 bases). Germline CDR1 reads SQVTM; CDR2 reads ANQGSEA. With 3 bases removed from V and 1 base from J, the gap between germline ends came to 11 bases. The CDR3 runs to 14 residues. Here the CDR3 reads CSVEGRARTDTQYF. In nucleotides, the CDR3 is TGCAGCGTTGAGGGCAGGGCCCGCACAGATACGCAGTATTTT.

This clone was found a few times. The chain carries TRBV11-2 and TRBJ2-1; 7 nucleotides line up with TRBD2. V was pared by 3 bases and J by 4 bases, with 12 bases of the junction left unmatched. CDR3 length equals 17 residues. The V gene's germline CDR1 is SGHAT and CDR2 FQNNGV. CDR3 protein: CASSFRPGGSSYNEQFF. The CDR3, as DNA: TGTGCCAGCAGCTTTCGACCGGGCGGGAGCTCATACAATGAGCAGTTCTTC.

This clone appeared many times. One junction end disagrees with the germline gene, perhaps due to a read error. The chain is built from TRBV7-9 and TRBJ2-4; perhaps TRBD1 as D (6 bases). The CDR3 sequence is 12 residues long. The germline V gene encodes CDR1 SEHNR and CDR2 FQNEAQ (reference sequence). The CDR3 loop is CASSQTGQSKTF. The CDR3 DNA reads TGTGCCAGCAGCCAGACCGGACAGAGCAAGACCTTC.

This chain joins TRBV19 and TRBJ1-5, with D unresolved. The CDR3 extends over 12 amino acids. V lost 3 bases and J lost 4, with 4 bases in between. Germline assignment: CDR1 LNHDA and CDR2 SQIVND (reference sequence). This chain's CDR3 is CASSIGNQPQHF. CDR3 in DNA: TGTGCCAGTAGTATTGGGAATCAGCCCCAGCATTTT.

As regards this clone: This same CDR3 is encoded by further DNA sequences in the sample. The chain joins TRBV2 to TRBJ2-5; D gene ambiguous. Germline-derived CDR1 and CDR2 are SNHLY and FYNNEI. The CDR3 covers 10 residues. V lost 7 bases to trimming and J lost 5 bases, with 5 bases between them. As DNA, the CDR3 is TGTGCCAGCATGGTGGAGACCCAGTACTTC. It specifies CASMVETQYF.

The chain carries TRBV6-5 and TRBJ2-5; no definite D call. Germline V gene data show CDR1 as MNHEY and CDR2 as SVGAGI. The CDR3 has 13 amino acids. Trimming shortened V by 2 bases and J by 4 bases, and 8 bases separated the two germline ends. CDR3 region: CASSYELGETQYF. The CDR3 DNA reads TGTGCCAGCAGTTACGAGCTAGGAGAGACCCAGTACTTC.

This clone was recorded a few times. The chain is built from TRBV7-9 and TRBJ2-3; D gene uncertain. The CDR3 consists of 15 residues. V lost 1 base and J lost 2, with 10 bases in between. Germline V CDR1 and CDR2: SEHNR, FQNEAQ (reference sequence). The CDR3 reads CASSLGSGNTDTQYF. In DNA, the CDR3 is TGTGCCAGCAGCTTAGGGTCGGGCAACACAGATACGCAGTATTTT.

V is TRBV19 and J is TRBJ1-4, with a tentative D call TRBD1 (5 bases). Trimming left V 3 bases short and J 3 bases short, with 8 bases between. CDR1 and CDR2 from the germline V gene are LNHDA and SQIVND (reference sequence). The CDR3 covers 14 residues. The CDR3 bases are TGTGCCAGTAGTATTGCGGGGGCTAATGAAAAACTGTTTTTT. Translation: CASSIAGANEKLFF.

The V and J genes are TRBV7-2 and TRBJ2-7; tentative D call: TRBD2 (5 bases). The V and J ends lost 1 base and 5 bases respectively, with 9 bases between them. CDR1 and CDR2 from the germline V gene are SGHTA and FQGNSA. The CDR3 has 13 residues. The DNA of the CDR3 is TGTGCCAGCAGCTTAGTTCTCGGGGACGAGCAGTACTTC. Encoded protein: CASSLVLGDEQYF.

The V call is TRBV25-1, the J call TRBJ1-1, with D possibly matching TRBD1 (5 bases). The germline V and J ends were trimmed by 2 bases and 1 base, with 8 bases remaining between them. The CDR3 length is 14 residues. Germline CDR1 is MGHDK and CDR2 is SYGVNS. The CDR3, as DNA: TGTGCCAGCAGTGAAATTAGGGGGAACACTGAAGCTTTCTTT. The encoded protein is CASSEIRGNTEAFF.

The chain combines TRBV15 with TRBJ1-5, with D perhaps TRBD1 (6 bases). The CDR3 consists of 14 residues. Trimming shortened V by 2 bases and J by 10 bases, and 15 bases separated the two germline ends. Germline lookup yields CDR1 LNHNV and CDR2 YYDKDF (reference sequence). This CDR3 is CATSRLGAHHPQHF. DNA of the CDR3: TGTGCCACCAGCAGATTGGGGGCTCACCACCCCCAGCATTTT. The full variable domain, with the rest looked up from reference TRBV15 and TRBJ1-5, is DAMVIQNPRYQVTQFGKPVTLSCSQTLNHNVMYWYQQKSSQAPKLLFHYYDKDFNNEADTPDNFQSRRPNTSFCFLDIRSPGLGDTAMYLCATSRLGAHHPQHFGDGTRLSIL.

This clone appeared a few times. The chain joins TRBV7-2 to TRBJ2-1, with D unclear. This CDR3 is 12 amino acids long. Trimming took 1 base from V and 7 from J, leaving 5 bases between them. CDR1 and CDR2 (germline): SGHTA, FQGNSA. DNA of the CDR3: TGTGCCAGCAGCTTAGATCGGAATGAGCAGTTCTTC. Protein product: CASSLDRNEQFF.